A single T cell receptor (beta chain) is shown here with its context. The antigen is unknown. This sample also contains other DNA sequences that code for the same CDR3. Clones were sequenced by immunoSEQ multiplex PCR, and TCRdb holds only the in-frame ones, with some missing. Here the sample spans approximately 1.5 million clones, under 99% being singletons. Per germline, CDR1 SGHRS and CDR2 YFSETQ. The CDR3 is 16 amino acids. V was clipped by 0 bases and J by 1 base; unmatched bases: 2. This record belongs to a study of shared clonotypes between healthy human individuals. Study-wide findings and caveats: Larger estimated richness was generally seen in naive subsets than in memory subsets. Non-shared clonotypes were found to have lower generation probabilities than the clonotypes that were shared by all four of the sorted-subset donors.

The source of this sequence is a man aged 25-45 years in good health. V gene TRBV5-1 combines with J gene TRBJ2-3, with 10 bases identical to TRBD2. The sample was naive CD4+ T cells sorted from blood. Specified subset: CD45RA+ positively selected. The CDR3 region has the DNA TGCGCCAGCAGCTTGGGGCTAGCGGGAGGCACAGATACGCAGTATTTT. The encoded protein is CASSLGLAGGTDTQYF.